Below, 30 T cell receptor beta chains from the same sample are listed, as sequenced in a study of shared clonotypes between healthy human individuals. Sequenced by immunoSEQ multiplex PCR; TCRdb stores in-frame clones only, minus some. This sample has roughly 1,800,000 clones, with less than 95% found just once. CD45RO negativity and positive selection for CCR7 defined naive CD8 cells, a population that excluded terminally differentiated effector memory CD45RA+ cells. Source material: naive CD8+ T cells sorted from blood. Receptors originate from a man younger than 35 in good health.

V gene TRBV11-2 combines with J gene TRBJ2-5, with TRBD1 as a possible D gene (6 bases). Trimming took 5 bases from V and 3 from J, leaving 25 bases between them. The CDR3 covers 18 residues. Per germline, CDR1 SGHAT and CDR2 FQNNGV. CDR3 protein: CASSTHWASSGDEETQYF. In nucleotides, the CDR3 is TGTGCCAGCAGCACCCACTGGGCGTCCTCAGGGGATGAAGAGACCCAGTACTTC.

The chain uses TRBV4-1 and TRBJ2-7, with 7 bases identical to TRBD2. Trimming removed 3 bases from V and 4 bases from J; junction bases left unmatched: 9. The CDR3 is 15 amino acids. CDR1 MGHRA and CDR2 YSYEKL come from the germline V gene. CDR3 sequence reads: CASSQTASGAYEQYF. The CDR3 nucleotides read TGCGCCAGCAGCCAGACAGCTAGCGGAGCTTACGAGCAGTACTTC.

This clone was counted a single time. V is TRBV9 and J is TRBJ1-4; a possible D gene is TRBD1 (5 bases). The CDR3 runs 18 residues. The V gene's germline CDR1 is SGDLS and CDR2 YYNGEE. V was clipped by 4 bases and J by 5 bases, with 24 bases between them. The CDR3 bases are TGTGCCAGCAGCCCCCGTGCCCTACGGGGGACCGGGAATGAAAAACTGTTTTTT. Amino acid sequence: CASSPRALRGTGNEKLFF.

CDR3 DNA sequence: TGTGCCAGCAGCTTAGCGGGTCGGGGATACTATGGCTACACCTTC. Residues: CASSLAGRGYYGYTF. The V gene is TRBV7-8, the J gene TRBJ1-2; D is unclear. V lost 0 bases, J lost 3 bases, and 11 bases lay in between. CDR3 length equals 15 residues. The germline gives CDR1 SGHVS, CDR2 FQNEAQ.

This chain links TRBV15 with TRBJ1-4, with D unresolved. The germline V and J ends were trimmed by 6 bases and 3 bases, with 8 bases remaining between them. The germline gives CDR1 LNHNV, CDR2 YYDKDF (reference sequence). CDR3 length: 13 residues. CDR3 bases: TGTGCCACCAGAGGTTCGGCTAATGAAAAACTGTTTTTT. It specifies CATRGSANEKLFF.

In its sample, this clone was seen once. J is TRBJ2-7 and V is TRBV11-2; weak D call: TRBD2 (6 bases). Germline CDR1 SGHAT, CDR2 FQNNGV. The CDR3 is 16 residues long. Between the trimmed V and J ends, which lost 0 bases and 0 bases, there was a span of 12 bases. CDR3 sequence reads: CASSLDAGTISYEQYF. Here the CDR3 DNA reads TGTGCCAGCAGCTTAGATGCGGGGACGATCTCCTACGAGCAGTACTTC.

Regarding this clone: The junction shows a germline mismatch at one end, possibly a read error. The gene calls are TRBV7-7 and TRBJ2-5; TRBD2 agrees at 11 bases. Germline assignment: CDR1 SSHAT and CDR2 FNYEAQ (reference sequence). The CDR3 has 15 amino acids. CDR3: CASSRLAGYQETQYF. CDR3 bases: TGTGCTAGCAGCCGACTAGCGGGGTACCAAGAGACCCAGTACTTC.

Regarding this clone: Within the sample, other DNA sequences also encode this same CDR3. The V gene is TRBV7-9, the J gene TRBJ2-2; TRBD2 matches at 8 bases. Germline values: CDR1 SEHNR, CDR2 FQNEAQ (reference sequence). V was clipped by 5 bases and J by 4 bases; unmatched bases: 6. This CDR3 spans 15 amino acids. The DNA for the CDR3 is TGTGCCAGCAGCCCAGCGGGGGTTGGCACCGGGGAGCTGTTTTTT. It encodes CASSPAGVGTGELFF.

This clone was found once. The rearrangement joins TRBV11-2 to TRBJ1-1, with D uncertain. This CDR3 has 13 residues. Germline V lookup: CDR1 SGHAT, CDR2 FQNNGV. V was shortened by 1 base and J by 7 bases, with 10 bases between the two germline ends. The chain's CDR3 is CASSLVSYLEAFF. The CDR3 coding sequence is TGTGCCAGCAGCTTAGTGAGCTACCTTGAAGCTTTCTTT.

The chain is built from TRBV28 and TRBJ2-7; TRBD2 matches at 7 bases. The junction had 13 bases not matched to a gene; V was cut back by 5 bases and J by 0 bases. The CDR3 covers 17 residues. Per the germline V gene, CDR1 is MDHEN and CDR2 is SYDVKM. In nucleotides, the CDR3 is TGTGCCAGCAGTGGCAGAGGGGAGGGTCCTCTCTCCTACGAGCAGTACTTC. The encoded protein is CASSGRGEGPLSYEQYF. The full variable domain, its missing parts supplied by reference TRBV28 and TRBJ2-7, is DVKVTQSSRYLVKRTGEKVFLECVQDMDHENMFWYRQDPGLGLRLIYFSYDVKMKEKGDIPEGYSVSREKKERFSLILESASTNQTSMYLCASSGRGEGPLSYEQYFGPGTRLTVT.

This clone was recorded only once. The genes are TRBV7-2 and TRBJ2-1; 11 bases align to TRBD2. This CDR3 has 18 residues. Germline assignment: CDR1 SGHTA and CDR2 FQGNSA. With V trimmed by 0 bases and J by 4 bases, 8 bases remained unmatched. The CDR3 region is CASSLAKLLAGGYNEQFF. The CDR3 nucleotides read TGTGCCAGCAGCTTAGCGAAATTATTAGCGGGGGGGTACAATGAGCAGTTCTTC.

The chain uses TRBV7-9 and TRBJ1-4; 10 bases fit TRBD1. Trimming at V came to 4 bases and at J to 8 bases, leaving 4 bases not matched to a gene. CDR3 length: 14 residues. Germline V gene data show CDR1 as SEHNR and CDR2 as FQNEAQ (reference sequence). CDR3 residues: CASSSTGGGEKLFF. DNA of the CDR3: TGTGCCAGCAGCTCGACAGGGGGCGGCGAAAAACTGTTTTTT.

The sample holds a few counts of this clone. The V gene is TRBV15, the J gene TRBJ1-1; D not certain. The CDR3 is 12 amino acids. Germline V gene sequence: CDR1 LNHNV, CDR2 YYDKDF (reference sequence). The V gene lost 5 bases and the J gene lost 3 bases, with 7 bases spanning the gap. The DNA for the CDR3 is TGTGCCACCAGCGTAGAGGACACTGAAGCTTTCTTT. Translating gives CATSVEDTEAFF.

The V gene is TRBV5-6, the J gene TRBJ2-2; maybe TRBD1 (6 bases). Germline loops: CDR1 SGHDT, CDR2 YYEEEE. The ends were cut back, 4 bases at V and 2 bases at J, with 24 bases in the middle. There are 19 residues in the CDR3. The CDR3 nucleotides are TGTGCCAGCAGCCCCTTGCTGGCCTCCGGGACAAGCAACACCGGGGAGCTGTTTTTT. It translates to CASSPLLASGTSNTGELFF. The complete variable domain, with remaining parts taken from reference TRBV5-6 and TRBJ2-2, reads DAGVTQSPTHLIKTRGQQVTLRCSPKSGHDTVSWYQQALGQGPQFIFQYYEEEERQRGNFPDRFSGHQFPNYSSELNVNALLLGDSALYLCASSPLLASGTSNTGELFFGEGSRLTVL.

This clone was seen only once. V gene TRBV15 combines with J gene TRBJ2-3, with TRBD1 matching 7 bases. Germline V CDR1 and CDR2: LNHNV, YYDKDF (reference sequence). This CDR3 has 15 amino acids. V shed 8 bases, J shed 2 bases, and the junction held 10 bases outside the gene matches. The CDR3 DNA follows: TGTGCCACCTCAGTCGGGACAGCGGACACAGATACGCAGTATTTT. As protein: CATSVGTADTDTQYF.

The V call is TRBV9, the J call TRBJ2-1, with TRBD2 matching 8 bases. This CDR3 spans 16 amino acids. V gave up 3 bases and J gave up 2 bases; unmatched junction bases: 7. Germline V gene data show CDR1 as SGDLS and CDR2 as YYNGEE. CDR3 nucleotides: TGTGCCAGCAGCGGACGGGAGGGCGGGCCCTACAATGAGCAGTTCTTC. Translation gives CASSGREGGPYNEQFF.

This chain connects TRBV29-1 to TRBJ2-1; weak D call: TRBD2 (5 bases). Germline loops: CDR1 SQVTM, CDR2 ANQGSEA. V was shortened by 0 bases and J by 8 bases, with 8 bases between the two germline ends. There are 12 residues in the CDR3. In nucleotides, the CDR3 is TGCAGCGTTGAAGATGAGGGCTATGAGCAGTTCTTC. Translating gives CSVEDEGYEQFF.

The chain employs TRBV5-1 and TRBJ2-3; 7 bases fit TRBD1. Germline lookup yields CDR1 SGHRS and CDR2 YFSETQ. The CDR3 has 15 amino acids. V gave up 4 bases and J gave up 1 base; unmatched junction bases: 6. Here the CDR3 reads CASSPGTARTDTQYF. Here the CDR3 DNA reads TGCGCCAGCAGCCCGGGGACAGCTCGCACAGATACGCAGTATTTT.

The J gene is TRBJ2-3, the V gene TRBV28; TRBD1 matches 8 bases. CDR1 MDHEN and CDR2 SYDVKM come from the germline V gene. The CDR3 extends over 15 amino acids. Trimming removed 6 bases from V and 4 bases from J; junction bases left unmatched: 9. The CDR3 bases are TGTGCCAGCAGCGATGACAGGGGTCGGGCAGATACGCAGTATTTT. This encodes CASSDDRGRADTQYF. Variable domain in full (rest from reference TRBV28 and TRBJ2-3): DVKVTQSSRYLVKRTGEKVFLECVQDMDHENMFWYRQDPGLGLRLIYFSYDVKMKEKGDIPEGYSVSREKKERFSLILESASTNQTSMYLCASSDDRGRADTQYFGPGTRLTVL.

The V call is TRBV6-1, the J call TRBJ1-6, with D uncertain. The CDR3 runs 17 residues. Germline V gives CDR1 MNHNS, CDR2 SASEGT. V lost 2 bases and J lost 7, with 18 bases in between. CDR3 region: CASSEIVGEWANSPLHF. The CDR3 nucleotides are TGTGCCAGCAGTGAAATTGTCGGAGAGTGGGCAAATTCACCCCTCCACTTT.

Comment on this clone: The sample has other DNA sequences that encode this CDR3 too. This chain connects TRBV4-1 to TRBJ2-7; the D is unclear. This CDR3 is built from 13 residues. The germline CDR1 and CDR2 sequences are MGHRA and YSYEKL. Trimming pared 1 base from V and 1 base from J, leaving 5 bases between. CDR3 in DNA: TGCGCCAGCAGCCAAGTCGAGTCCTACGAGCAGTACTTC. Amino acids: CASSQVESYEQYF.

The chain links TRBV5-8 to TRBJ2-5; D might be TRBD1 or TRBD2, each matching 5 bases. Trimming stripped 0 bases from V and 1 base from J, with 10 bases between. Germline V gene data show CDR1 as SGHTS and CDR2 as YDEGEE. The CDR3 loop spans 15 amino acids. The CDR3 nucleotides are TGTGCCAGCAGCTTGGCTGTTGGGGGCCAAGAGACCCAGTACTTC. Amino acid sequence: CASSLAVGGQETQYF. Full variable domain (missing parts from reference TRBV5-8 and TRBJ2-5): EAGVTQSPTHLIKTRGQQATLRCSPISGHTSVYWYQQALGLGLQFLLWYDEGEERNRGNFPPRFSGRQFPNYSSELNVNALELEDSALYLCASSLAVGGQETQYFGPGTRLLVL.

The rearrangement links TRBV19 to TRBJ2-7; TRBD1 is a possible D gene (5 bases). The CDR3 length is 13 residues. V lost 3 bases, J lost 2 bases, and 8 bases lay in between. Germline values: CDR1 LNHDA, CDR2 SQIVND (reference sequence). The CDR3 sequence is CASSIPGTYEQYF. The CDR3 DNA reads TGTGCCAGTAGTATCCCAGGGACCTACGAGCAGTACTTC.

This clone is a singleton in its sample. V usage is TRBV9 and J usage is TRBJ1-6; D may be TRBD1 (5 bases). Germline-derived CDR1 and CDR2 are SGDLS and YYNGEE. Deletions cut 4 bases from V and 5 bases from J, with 13 bases between. This CDR3 contains 15 residues. CDR3 coding DNA: TGTGCCAGCAGCCCGGGGGGACCCAATAATTCACCCCTCCACTTT. Residues: CASSPGGPNNSPLHF. Complete variable domain (other parts from reference TRBV9 and TRBJ1-6): DSGVTQTPKHLITATGQRVTLRCSPRSGDLSVYWYQQSLDQGLQFLIQYYNGEERAKGNILERFSAQQFPDLHSELNLSSLELGDSALYFCASSPGGPNNSPLHFGNGTRLTVT.

The chain is built from TRBV6-5 and TRBJ2-1; D is uncertain. CDR1 is MNHEY and CDR2 is SVGAGI in the germline V gene. Trimming cost V 7 bases and J 3 bases, with 13 bases left between them. The CDR3 covers 14 residues. The CDR3 reads CASTQSENYNEQFF. As DNA, the CDR3 is TGTGCCAGCACCCAAAGCGAGAACTACAATGAGCAGTTCTTC.

Comment on this clone: The same CDR3 is also encoded by other DNA sequences in this sample. CDR3 amino acids: CASSLSSYEQYF. CDR3 nucleotide sequence: TGTGCCAGCAGCTTGAGCTCCTACGAGCAGTACTTC. The chain combines TRBV5-4 with TRBJ2-7; D unclear. The CDR3 has 12 amino acids. Germline CDR1 is SGHNT and CDR2 is YYREEE (reference sequence). V shed 1 base and J shed 0 bases, with 2 bases lying between them.

This chain links TRBV2 with TRBJ2-7; possible D gene TRBD1, 5 bases. The CDR3 loop spans 14 amino acids. V was pared by 7 bases and J by 7 bases, with 20 bases between. CDR1 is SNHLY and CDR2 is FYNNEI in the germline V gene. The CDR3 loop reads CASKTPEGVSEQYF. The CDR3 DNA sequence: TGTGCCAGCAAGACCCCCGAAGGGGTCAGTGAGCAGTACTTC.

The rearrangement joins TRBV6-5 to TRBJ1-2; the D gene is possibly TRBD1 (5 bases). V shed 0 bases and J shed 3 bases, with 8 bases lying between them. Germline CDR1 MNHEY, CDR2 SVGAGI. This CDR3 has 14 amino acids. CDR3 amino acids: CASSYSMGDYGYTF. The CDR3 DNA reads as TGTGCCAGCAGTTACTCGATGGGGGACTATGGCTACACCTTC.

The rearrangement uses TRBV4-2 and TRBJ2-1; D is unclear. The CDR3 extends over 15 amino acids. CDR1 is LGHNA, CDR2 YNFKEQ, per germline. With 0 bases removed from V and 8 bases from J, the gap between germline ends came to 14 bases. The CDR3 reads CASSQELGIRHEQFF. The CDR3 nucleotides are TGTGCCAGCAGCCAAGAGCTGGGAATTAGACATGAGCAGTTCTTC.

This CDR3 reads CSVDVEDTGELFF. The CDR3 region has the DNA TGCAGCGTTGATGTCGAAGACACCGGGGAGCTGTTTTTT. The chain uses TRBV29-1 and TRBJ2-2; no reliable D call. The germline V gene encodes CDR1 SQVTM and CDR2 ANQGSEA. The V and J ends lost 3 bases and 3 bases respectively, with 8 bases between them. The length of the CDR3 is 13 residues.